A selection of T cell receptor beta chains follows, all from one sample in a study of PD-1 blockade in classical Hodgkin lymphoma. Measured with immunoSEQ multiplex PCR; TCRdb has only the in-frame clones, and not every one. This sample has tens of thousands of clones, with 80% to 90% found just once. The sequenced sample was peripheral blood mononuclear cells (PBMCs), obtained at baseline. These receptors originate from a human donor with classical Hodgkin lymphoma. Each CDR3 is given with its conserved first and last residue. A D gene is named only where the DNA matches it firmly. Not every row has a clone size; where given, it reads once, few, many or a size class.

V gene: TRBV6-1; J gene: TRBJ1-2; D gene: .; clone size: once; CDR3 DNA: TGTGCCAGCAGTGAAGACCGGGTCTACTATGGCTACACCTTC; CDR3 protein: CASSEDRVYYGYTF
V gene: TRBV30; J gene: TRBJ1-4; D gene: TRBD1; clone size: .; CDR3 DNA: TGTGCCTGGAACCTTTGGGCGACAGGGCGGGATGAAAAACTGTTTTTT; CDR3 protein: CAWNLWATGRDEKLFF
V gene: TRBV5-1; J gene: TRBJ1-5; D gene: .; clone size: .; CDR3 DNA: TGCGCCAGCAGCGCAAACCCAGGGTCAGATCAGCCCCAGCATTTT; CDR3 protein: CASSANPGSDQPQHF
V gene: TRBV14; J gene: TRBJ2-2; D gene: .; clone size: .; CDR3 DNA: TGTGCCAGCAGCCAAGTTGGGAACACCGGGGAGCTGTTTTTT; CDR3 protein: CASSQVGNTGELFF
V gene: TRBV6-6; J gene: TRBJ1-1; D gene: .; clone size: .; CDR3 DNA: TGTGCCAGCAGTTACACGGCAGGGCCAAGCACTGAAGCTTTCTTT; CDR3 protein: CASSYTAGPSTEAFF
V gene: TRBV30; J gene: TRBJ1-1; D gene: .; clone size: .; CDR3 DNA: TGTGCCTGGACAGCCCACACTGAAGCTTTCTTT; CDR3 protein: CAWTAHTEAFF
V gene: TRBV2; J gene: TRBJ2-1; D gene: TRBD1; clone size: .; CDR3 DNA: TGTGCCAGCACAGGACAGGGGGTGTCGTACAATGAGCAGTTCTTC; CDR3 protein: CASTGQGVSYNEQFF
V gene: TRBV21-1; J gene: TRBJ2-7; D gene: .; clone size: few; CDR3 DNA: TGTGCCAGTAGAGCCGGGACAGGGTCCTACGAGCAGTACTTC; CDR3 protein: CASRAGTGSYEQYF
V gene: TRBV4-1; J gene: TRBJ1-3; D gene: TRBD1; clone size: .; CDR3 DNA: TGCGCCAGCAGTCCGGGACAGGGAGATTTCGCTGGAAACACCATATATTTT; CDR3 protein: CASSPGQGDFAGNTIYF
V gene: TRBV4-1; J gene: TRBJ1-5; D gene: .; clone size: .; CDR3 DNA: TGCGCCAGCAGCCCCACGGCCGGCGGCAATCAGCCCCAGCATTTT; CDR3 protein: CASSPTAGGNQPQHF
V gene: TRBV4-1; J gene: TRBJ2-3; D gene: .; clone size: .; CDR3 DNA: TGCGCCAGCAGCCAAGGACAAAAAGACACAGATACGCAGTATTTT; CDR3 protein: CASSQGQKDTDTQYF
V gene: TRBV6-5; J gene: TRBJ2-2; D gene: .; clone size: .; CDR3 DNA: TGTGCCAGCAGTTCTACAGGGAACGGGGAGCTGTTTTTT; CDR3 protein: CASSSTGNGELFF
V gene: TRBV9; J gene: TRBJ2-2; D gene: .; clone size: .; CDR3 DNA: TGTGCCAGCAGCCCCAGGGATCTCACCGGGGAGCTGTTTTTT; CDR3 protein: CASSPRDLTGELFF
V gene: TRBV11-3; J gene: TRBJ1-1; D gene: .; clone size: .; CDR3 DNA: TGTGCCAGCAGCTACGGGTCAGGGAGGGCTTTCTTT; CDR3 protein: CASSYGSGRAFF
V gene: TRBV2; J gene: TRBJ2-4; D gene: .; clone size: once; CDR3 DNA: TGTGCCAGCGCGGCTTTAGCCAAAAACATTCAGTACTTC; CDR3 protein: CASAALAKNIQYF
V gene: TRBV30; J gene: TRBJ2-1; D gene: .; clone size: .; CDR3 DNA: TGTGCCTGGAGTGGAGATCGAGTCTACAATGAGCAGTTCTTC; CDR3 protein: CAWSGDRVYNEQFF
V gene: TRBV19; J gene: TRBJ2-7; D gene: .; clone size: .; CDR3 DNA: TGTGCCAGCTCGAAAGGACTGAGCCTTACCTACGAGCAGTACTTC; CDR3 protein: CASSKGLSLTYEQYF
V gene: TRBV19; J gene: TRBJ1-2; D gene: .; clone size: .; CDR3 DNA: TGTGCCAGTAGTATACGGGTAGGGGGCTACACCTTC; CDR3 protein: CASSIRVGGYTF
V gene: TRBV27; J gene: TRBJ1-1; D gene: .; clone size: .; CDR3 DNA: TGTGCCAGCCTCGGCGAAGGCACTGAAGCTTTCTTT; CDR3 protein: CASLGEGTEAFF
V gene: TRBV25-1; J gene: TRBJ1-4; D gene: .; clone size: .; CDR3 DNA: TGTGCCAGCAGCGCACCCGGCGACAACGGTGAAAAACTGTTTTTT; CDR3 protein: CASSAPGDNGEKLFF
V gene: TRBV12-5; J gene: TRBJ1-6; D gene: .; clone size: .; CDR3 DNA: TGTGCTAGTGGTTTTGGGCAGATCGGTTCACCCCTCCACTTT; CDR3 protein: CASGFGQIGSPLHF
V gene: TRBV2; J gene: TRBJ1-2; D gene: TRBD1; clone size: .; CDR3 DNA: TGTGCCAGCAGTGAAGGCGACAGGGAATCGGTTGGCTACACCTTC; CDR3 protein: CASSEGDRESVGYTF
V gene: TRBV7-9; J gene: TRBJ1-4; D gene: .; clone size: once; CDR3 DNA: TGTGCCAGCAGCTTGGGGAGGGCAGGGACTAATGAAAAACTGTTTTTT; CDR3 protein: CASSLGRAGTNEKLFF
V gene: TRBV11-1; J gene: TRBJ2-7; D gene: TRBD1; clone size: .; CDR3 DNA: TGTGCCAGCAGCTTAGCTCGGGACAGGGGTACCGAGCAGTACTTC; CDR3 protein: CASSLARDRGTEQYF
V gene: TRBV4-1; J gene: TRBJ2-7; D gene: .; clone size: .; CDR3 DNA: TGCGCCAGCGGCGCATTCCAGTCAATGAACGAGCAGTACTTC; CDR3 protein: CASGAFQSMNEQYF
V gene: TRBV4-1; J gene: TRBJ2-1; D gene: .; clone size: once; CDR3 DNA: TGCGCCAGCAGCCAAGATGCGGGACTTCCATCCTACAATGAGCAGTTCTTC; CDR3 protein: CASSQDAGLPSYNEQFF
V gene: TRBV2; J gene: TRBJ2-7; D gene: .; clone size: .; CDR3 DNA: TGTGCCATCCTGGATGCTTACGAGCAGTACTTC; CDR3 protein: CAILDAYEQYF
V gene: TRBV9; J gene: TRBJ2-5; D gene: TRBD2; clone size: once; CDR3 DNA: TGTGCCAGCAGCGGGGGACTACCCCCAGGGACCCAGTACTTC; CDR3 protein: CASSGGLPPGTQYF
V gene: TRBV11-3; J gene: TRBJ2-5; D gene: TRBD2; clone size: .; CDR3 DNA: TGTGCCAGCAGCTTGGGGCGCGGGGGGGCCGCTAGAGAGACCCAGTACTTC; CDR3 protein: CASSLGRGGAARETQYF
V gene: TRBV15; J gene: TRBJ2-7; D gene: .; clone size: once; CDR3 DNA: TGTGCCACCAGCGGCGAGGCCGCCTACGAGCAGTACTTC; CDR3 protein: CATSGEAAYEQYF
V gene: TRBV7-2; J gene: TRBJ2-1; D gene: .; clone size: .; CDR3 DNA: TGTGCCAGCAGCTTAGTGCGGGCCATCTACAATGAGCAGTTCTTC; CDR3 protein: CASSLVRAIYNEQFF
V gene: TRBV5-4; J gene: TRBJ1-6; D gene: .; clone size: .; CDR3 DNA: TGTGCCAGGCTAGAGTGTTCACCCCTCCACTTT; CDR3 protein: CARLECSPLHF
V gene: TRBV27; J gene: TRBJ1-2; D gene: .; clone size: .; CDR3 DNA: TGTGCCAGCAGTTTAGCAGGGCGGGACTATGGCTACACCTTC; CDR3 protein: CASSLAGRDYGYTF
V gene: TRBV20-1; J gene: TRBJ1-1; D gene: .; clone size: .; CDR3 DNA: TGCAGTGCTTCGGACGCCTCCAAAGCTTTCTTT; CDR3 protein: CSASDASKAFF
V gene: TRBV7-9; J gene: TRBJ2-7; D gene: .; clone size: .; CDR3 DNA: TGTGCCAGCAGCTTAGACCCACATCCGAGCGAGCAGTACTTC; CDR3 protein: CASSLDPHPSEQYF
V gene: TRBV5-1; J gene: TRBJ1-1; D gene: .; clone size: .; CDR3 DNA: TGCGCCAGCAGCTCTAGGCCTCAGGGGAACACTGAAGCTTTCTTT; CDR3 protein: CASSSRPQGNTEAFF
V gene: TRBV2; J gene: TRBJ1-1; D gene: .; clone size: .; CDR3 DNA: TGTGCCAGTCACTTAGTTATGAACACTGAAGCTTTCTTT; CDR3 protein: CASHLVMNTEAFF
V gene: TRBV6-5; J gene: TRBJ2-7; D gene: .; clone size: .; CDR3 DNA: TGTGCCAGCAGTCTAGACAGACTAGGCTACGAGCAGTACTTC; CDR3 protein: CASSLDRLGYEQYF
V gene: TRBV14; J gene: TRBJ1-1; D gene: .; clone size: .; CDR3 DNA: TGTGCCAGCAGCCAAGTTTGGGGCACTGAAGCTTTCTTT; CDR3 protein: CASSQVWGTEAFF